Listed below are T cell receptor beta chains from one sample, sequenced in a study of blood T cell repertoires in COVID-19. The data were produced by immunoSEQ multiplex PCR, yet TCRdb's version contains in-frame clones alone and is incomplete. The table shows a few hundred thousand clones, with 80% to 90% occurring only once. Sequencing was done on a sample of PBMCs or T cells enriched from blood (not recorded which). All receptors come from a woman aged 45 to 65 in a cohort exposed to, infected with or recovered from COVID-19 (not recorded which). CDR3s leave out the opening cysteine and the closing phenylalanine or tryptophan. Each record gives: J gene, V gene, CDR3 protein.

j_call: TRBJ2-1; v_call: TRBV1; cdr3_aa: TSSQDLVPATYEQF
j_call: TRBJ1-2; v_call: TRBV15; cdr3_aa: ATSRRGQGIGGYT
j_call: TRBJ2-5; v_call: TRBV7-6; cdr3_aa: ASSLLFETQY
j_call: TRBJ1-1; v_call: TRBV6-2/TRBV6-3; cdr3_aa: ASTPPRALSTEAF
j_call: TRBJ1-6; v_call: TRBV2; cdr3_aa: ASSQGQTVSPLH
j_call: TRBJ2-2; v_call: TRBV12-3/TRBV12-4; cdr3_aa: ASSFTNTGELF
j_call: TRBJ2-2; v_call: TRBV7-6; cdr3_aa: ASSLLAGGNTGELF
j_call: TRBJ1-1; v_call: TRBV10-3; cdr3_aa: AIRGTGPNTEAF
j_call: TRBJ2-7; v_call: TRBV10-1; cdr3_aa: ASGPGSYEQY
j_call: TRBJ1-4; v_call: TRBV3-1/TRBV3-2; cdr3_aa: ASSQDLGRGKEKLF
j_call: TRBJ1-1; v_call: TRBV11-1; cdr3_aa: ASSIGQGNTEAF
j_call: TRBJ1-1; v_call: TRBV6-2/TRBV6-3; cdr3_aa: ASSYERLSEAF
j_call: TRBJ2-2; v_call: TRBV29-1; cdr3_aa: SVERRGQGANTGELF
j_call: TRBJ1-2; v_call: TRBV19; cdr3_aa: ASSDVLDSANYGYT
j_call: TRBJ2-4; v_call: TRBV7-9; cdr3_aa: ASSYSAQGPIAKNIQY
j_call: TRBJ2-5; v_call: TRBV19; cdr3_aa: ASSIPSGGAETQY
j_call: TRBJ1-5; v_call: TRBV28; cdr3_aa: ASSSGAGGVQVGQPQH
j_call: TRBJ2-1; v_call: TRBV5-1; cdr3_aa: ASSGTGHLRTSVYHEQF
j_call: TRBJ2-7; v_call: TRBV12-3/TRBV12-4; cdr3_aa: ASSSDSYEQY
j_call: TRBJ1-1; v_call: TRBV12-3/TRBV12-4; cdr3_aa: ASMNSMNTEAF
j_call: TRBJ2-1; v_call: TRBV4-1; cdr3_aa: ASSGPQLNYNEQF
j_call: TRBJ2-5; v_call: TRBV7-8; cdr3_aa: ASSLELGQGLWETQY
j_call: TRBJ2-7; v_call: TRBV2; cdr3_aa: ASRKQGPISEQY
j_call: TRBJ2-7; v_call: TRBV5-5; cdr3_aa: ASSLSPDSYEQY
j_call: TRBJ2-3; v_call: TRBV19; cdr3_aa: ATRELRGYTDTQY
j_call: TRBJ2-1; v_call: TRBV27; cdr3_aa: ASSAPTRADNEQF
j_call: TRBJ1-6; v_call: TRBV14; cdr3_aa: ASSQQRESPLH
j_call: TRBJ1-2; v_call: TRBV30; cdr3_aa: AWSVPAGQNGYT
j_call: TRBJ1-2; v_call: TRBV12-3/TRBV12-4; cdr3_aa: ASSLNRGYGYT
j_call: TRBJ1-5; v_call: TRBV27; cdr3_aa: ASSFGTGGDQPQH
j_call: TRBJ2-3; v_call: TRBV10-3; cdr3_aa: AISGSPGQISTDTQY
j_call: TRBJ1-2; v_call: TRBV11-2; cdr3_aa: ASSWGGINYGYT